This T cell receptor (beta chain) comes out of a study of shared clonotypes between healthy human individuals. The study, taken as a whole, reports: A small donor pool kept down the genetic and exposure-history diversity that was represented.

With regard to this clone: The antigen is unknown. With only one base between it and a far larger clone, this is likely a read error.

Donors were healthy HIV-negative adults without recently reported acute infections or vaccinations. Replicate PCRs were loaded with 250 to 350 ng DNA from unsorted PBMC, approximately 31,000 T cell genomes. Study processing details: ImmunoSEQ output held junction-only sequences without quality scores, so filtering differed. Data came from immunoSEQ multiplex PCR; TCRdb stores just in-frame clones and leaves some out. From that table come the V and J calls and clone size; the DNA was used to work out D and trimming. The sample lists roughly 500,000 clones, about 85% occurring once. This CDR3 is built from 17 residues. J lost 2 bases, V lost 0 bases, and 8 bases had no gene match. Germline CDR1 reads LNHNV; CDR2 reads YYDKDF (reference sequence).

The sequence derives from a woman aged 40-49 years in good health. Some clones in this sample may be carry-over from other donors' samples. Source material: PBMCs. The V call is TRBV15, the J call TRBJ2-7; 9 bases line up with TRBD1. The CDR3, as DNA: TGTGCCACCAGCAGAGATCTCGTCGGACAGGGGACCTACGAGCAGTACTTC. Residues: CATSRDLVGQGTYEQYF.